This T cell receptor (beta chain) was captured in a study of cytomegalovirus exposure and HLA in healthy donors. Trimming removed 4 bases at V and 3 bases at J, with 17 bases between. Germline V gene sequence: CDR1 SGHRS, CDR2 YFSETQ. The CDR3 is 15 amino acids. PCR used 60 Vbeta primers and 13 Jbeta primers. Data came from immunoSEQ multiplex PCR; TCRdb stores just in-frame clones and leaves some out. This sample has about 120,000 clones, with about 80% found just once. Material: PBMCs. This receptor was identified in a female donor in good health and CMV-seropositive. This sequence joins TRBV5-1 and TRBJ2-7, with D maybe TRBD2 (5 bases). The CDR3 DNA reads TGCGCCAGCAGCATCGGGAATTTGGGGAACTACGAGCAGTACTTC. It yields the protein CASSIGNLGNYEQYF.